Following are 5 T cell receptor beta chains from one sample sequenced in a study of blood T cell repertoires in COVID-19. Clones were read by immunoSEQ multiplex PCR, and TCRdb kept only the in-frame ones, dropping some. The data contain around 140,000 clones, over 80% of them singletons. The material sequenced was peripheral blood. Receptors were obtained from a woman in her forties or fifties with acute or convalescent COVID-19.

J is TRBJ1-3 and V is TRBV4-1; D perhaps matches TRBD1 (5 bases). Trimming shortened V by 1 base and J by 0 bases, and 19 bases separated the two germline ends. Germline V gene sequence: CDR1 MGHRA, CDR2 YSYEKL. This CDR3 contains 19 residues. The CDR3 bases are TGCGCCAGCAGCCAAGGCCTACGAGGGAGGGACCGCTCTGGAAACACCATATATTTT. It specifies CASSQGLRGRDRSGNTIYF.

In DNA form, the CDR3 reads TGTGCCAGCAGGAAGGGACAGGGGGCCACCGGGGAGCTGTTTTTT. Translating gives CASRKGQGATGELFF. The V gene is TRBV2, the J gene TRBJ2-2, with 12 bases identical to TRBD1. The V gene end was trimmed by 6 bases and the J gene end by 4 bases; junction bases not matched to a gene: 3. The CDR3 totals 15 residues. Germline CDR1 and CDR2: SNHLY and FYNNEI.

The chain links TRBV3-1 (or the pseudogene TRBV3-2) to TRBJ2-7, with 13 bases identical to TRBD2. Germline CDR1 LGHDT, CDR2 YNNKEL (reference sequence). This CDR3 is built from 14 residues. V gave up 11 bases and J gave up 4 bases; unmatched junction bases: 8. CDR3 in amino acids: CADPTSGGVYEQYF. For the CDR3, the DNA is TGTGCCGATCCCACTAGCGGGGGGGTGTACGAGCAGTACTTC.

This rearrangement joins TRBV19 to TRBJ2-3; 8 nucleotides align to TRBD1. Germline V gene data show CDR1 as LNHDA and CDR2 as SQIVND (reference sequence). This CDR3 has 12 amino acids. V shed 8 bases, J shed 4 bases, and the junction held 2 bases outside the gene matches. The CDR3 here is CASSGGADTQYF. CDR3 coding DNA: TGTGCCAGTTCAGGGGGCGCAGATACGCAGTATTTT.

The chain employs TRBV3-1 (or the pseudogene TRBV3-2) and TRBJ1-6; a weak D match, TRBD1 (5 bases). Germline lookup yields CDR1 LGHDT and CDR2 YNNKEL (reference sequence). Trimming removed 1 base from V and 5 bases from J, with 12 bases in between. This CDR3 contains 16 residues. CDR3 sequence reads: CASSQAWAGNNSPLHF. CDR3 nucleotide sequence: TGTGCCAGCAGCCAAGCCTGGGCAGGGAATAATTCACCCCTCCACTTT.